The 3 T cell receptor beta chains reported below all come from one sample, sequenced in a study of T cells in Graves' hyperthyroidism and ophthalmopathy. The source material, RNA transcripts, was used to amplify TCR beta CDR3 regions. With the HTBI primer set, the TCR CDR3 went through a first round of RT-PCR. Using its own MiXCR run on the multiplex PCR reads, TCRdb lists one record per CDR3 protein. The table lists about 560,000 distinct CDR3 sequences, about 15% of them singletons. Sequencing was carried out using blood. The receptors were sampled from a middle-aged woman with Graves' hyperthyroidism.

Many counts were recorded for this clonotype. This chain links TRBV20-1 with TRBJ2-7, with 8 bases matching TRBD1. This CDR3 has 14 amino acids. Trimming at V came to 3 bases and at J to 2 bases, leaving 6 bases not matched to a gene. Germline CDR1 reads DFQATT; CDR2 reads SNEGSKA (reference sequence). The CDR3 reads CSASRQGPTYEQYF. In nucleotides, the CDR3 is TGCAGTGCTAGTAGACAGGGGCCAACCTACGAGCAGTACTTC.

This clonotype was detected ten times or more. The genes are TRBV12-3 or TRBV12-4 and TRBJ1-1, with 7 bases fitting TRBD1. This CDR3 region has 14 residues. V shed 5 bases, J shed 2 bases, and the junction held 5 bases outside the gene matches. The CDR3 coding sequence is TGTGCCAGCAGTACGGGACAGCTTAACACTGAAGCTTTCTTT. Protein product: CASSTGQLNTEAFF.

Turning to this clonotype: A junction end diverges from the germline sequence, so it may reflect a read error. The V and J genes are TRBV4-1 and TRBJ2-4, with D perhaps matching TRBD1 (5 bases). Germline CDR1 and CDR2: MGHRA and YSYEKL. The CDR3 covers 17 residues. The CDR3 nucleotides read TGCGCCAGCAGCCAAGATATGGGGCTAGGGGCCAAAAGCATTCAGTACTTC. It specifies CASSQDMGLGAKSIQYF.